This TCR beta chain is from a study of regulatory T cells in long-lasting Graves disease. Study as a whole: Antithyroid drug use was under 3 months in newly diagnosed Graves' patients.

Relying on iRepertoire HTBI primers and Arm-PCR of CDR3 regions, the team built TCR beta libraries. From the multiplex PCR reads, TCRdb called clonotypes with MiXCR, one entry per CDR3 protein. In the table there are about 470,000 distinct CDR3 sequences, 16% of which are singletons. Time point here: newly diagnosed GD, antithyroid drugs for less than 3 months. PBMC-extracted RNA yielded the TCR library. This clonotype occurred a few times. These data are also associated with another study on T cells in Graves' hyperthyroidism and ophthalmopathy.

The source was peripheral blood mononuclear cells (PBMCs), collected at new diagnosis, from a patient treated with antithyroid drugs. This receptor was obtained from a man in his forties with Graves disease.

In DNA, the CDR3 is TGCGCCAGCAGCTTGGCCACAAATTCGGCCTACAATGAGCAGTTCTTC. Encoded protein: CASSLATNSAYNEQFF. This rearrangement joins TRBV5-1 to TRBJ2-1; no reliable D call. CDR1 is SGHRS and CDR2 is YFSETQ in the germline V gene. The V end was cut by 0 bases, the J end by 2 bases, with 12 bases between. This CDR3 contains 16 residues.